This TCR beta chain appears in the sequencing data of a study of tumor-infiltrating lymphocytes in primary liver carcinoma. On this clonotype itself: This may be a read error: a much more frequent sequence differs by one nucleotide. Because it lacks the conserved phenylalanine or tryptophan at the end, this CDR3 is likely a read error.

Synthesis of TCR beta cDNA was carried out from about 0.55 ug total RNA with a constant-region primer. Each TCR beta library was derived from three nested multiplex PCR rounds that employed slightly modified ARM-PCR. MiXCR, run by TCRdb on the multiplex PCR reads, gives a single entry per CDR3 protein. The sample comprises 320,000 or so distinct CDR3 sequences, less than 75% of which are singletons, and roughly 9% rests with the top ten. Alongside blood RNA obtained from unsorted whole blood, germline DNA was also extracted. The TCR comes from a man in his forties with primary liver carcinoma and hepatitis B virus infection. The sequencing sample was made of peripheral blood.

Written as DNA, the CDR3 is TGTGCCAGCAGTTCAGCGGGACTAGCGGGAGCAGAGACCCAGTACCTC. Translated: CASSSAGLAGAETQYL. The rearrangement uses TRBV6-2 or TRBV6-3 and TRBJ2-5, with 14 bases aligning to TRBD2. Germline values: CDR1 MNHEY, CDR2 SVGEGT. J lost 4 bases, V lost 4 bases, and 5 bases had no gene match. The CDR3 length is 16 residues.